This TCR beta chain was sequenced for a study of Graves' ophthalmopathy and Graves' hyperthyroidism. Amplification of TCR beta CDR3 regions used RNA transcripts. RT-PCR was first run with HTBI primers, then multiplex PCR in a second round. Each CDR3 protein gets one entry after TCRdb re-called the multiplex PCR reads with MiXCR. This table has fewer than 600,000 distinct CDR3 sequences, approximately 15% appearing once. The CDR3 runs to 16 residues. The V gene lost 3 bases and the J gene lost 6 bases, with 17 bases spanning the gap. Moderately to severely active ophthalmopathy under 3 months, CAS at least 3, NOSPECS at least 4. Clinical symptoms, serum thyroxine, TRAb, thyroid ultrasound and orbital computed tomography were relied on for diagnosis. PBMCs were density-gradient isolated from 10 ml fresh blood. There are many counts of this clonotype.

The receptor's source is a woman in her 30s with Graves' ophthalmopathy. What was sequenced was blood. The chain has TRBV12-3 or TRBV12-4 and TRBJ2-2; D might be TRBD1 or TRBD2, each matching 6 bases. CDR3 sequence (DNA): TGTGCCAGCAGTTTCTCGATGGGGGGCAGACCCGGGGAGCTGTTTTTT. Translating it yields CASSFSMGGRPGELFF.